This T cell receptor (beta chain) was retrieved from a study of early T cells in non-severe SARS-CoV-2 infection. Across the study: Sequenced material consisted of bulk RNA (from unsorted whole blood), and chains were unpaired.

Germline lookup yields CDR1 SGHVS and CDR2 FQNEAQ. This CDR3 is built from 17 residues. Trimming took 2 bases from V and 1 from J, leaving 17 bases between them. Via MiXCR, TCRdb re-called the 5' RACE reads, giving one row per CDR3 protein. The profile shows roughly 30,000 distinct CDR3 sequences, under 6% of them singletons. This clonotype was observed a handful of times. This sequence originates from an adult who was a healthcare worker with PCR-confirmed SARS-CoV-2 infection or an uninfected control (not recorded which). This rearrangement joins TRBV7-8 to TRBJ1-1; D remains unclear. Source material: whole blood. CDR3 DNA sequence: TGTGCCAGCAGCTTAACCCTATTTGGTCAAGGGAACACTGAAGCTTTCTTT. Translated, it gives CASSLTLFGQGNTEAFF. The variable domain in full, completed from reference TRBV7-8 and TRBJ1-1, reads GAGVSQSPRYKVAKRGQDVALRCDPISGHVSLFWYQQALGQGPEFLTYFQNEAQLDKSGLPSDRFFAERPEGSVSTLKIQRTQQEDSAVYLCASSLTLFGQGNTEAFFGQGTRLTVV.